The T cell receptor (beta chain) under discussion was sequenced for a study of T cell responses to AZD1222 COVID-19 vaccine. In the study overall: Analysis merged second doses at about 4 or about 12 weeks.

Here immunoSEQ multiplex PCR was the method, and the copy in TCRdb shows in-frame clones only, minus some. The sample records roughly 140,000 clones, about nine tenths being singletons. This CDR3 has 14 amino acids. V was pared by 10 bases and J by 5 bases, with 20 bases between. Germline V gene sequence: CDR1 ENHRY, CDR2 SYGVKD. This clone was seen a single time. The antigen is not known. Study-wide findings and caveats: Seropositive at baseline were only a handful of AZD1222 recipients. White British ancestry dominated among donors, who included more females, and clonal diversity was possibly underestimated. Across the whole spike, CD4 TCRs peaked at regions 160-218 and 743-854.

The receptor was isolated from an adult in good health. V gene TRBV10-3 combines with J gene TRBJ1-1; D might be TRBD1 (6 bases). This specimen was peripheral blood, taken on day 0 of AZD1222 vaccination. The CDR3 here is CATEGTPGGTEAFF. The DNA of the CDR3 is TGTGCCACTGAGGGGACACCCGGCGGAACTGAAGCTTTCTTT.